These 22 T cell receptor beta chains came from one sample sequenced in a study of blood T cells in healthy people across ages. The second PCR ran about 6 to 12 cycles with a sample-barcoded 5' primer and J-beta primers. TCRdb reprocessed the 5' RACE reads via MiXCR and lists one record per CDR3 protein. The sample has about 680,000 distinct CDR3 sequences, 45% to 50% seen once. The material sequenced was blood. The receptors here all came from an older woman in good health.

V and J are TRBV29-1 and TRBJ1-1, with D uncertain. The CDR3 covers 12 residues. CDR1 and CDR2 (germline): SQVTM, ANQGSEA. The CDR3 reads CSLRASNTEAFF. The CDR3 DNA sequence: TGCAGTCTAAGGGCCTCGAACACTGAAGCTTTCTTT.

The CDR3 region is CATSDPSPDVSPSSYNEQFF. Here the CDR3 DNA reads TGTGCCACCAGTGATCCTTCCCCCGACGTGTCGCCGAGCTCCTACAATGAGCAGTTCTTC. The chain couples TRBV24-1 to TRBJ2-1; D unclear. CDR1 is KGHDR and CDR2 is SFDVKD in the germline V gene. The V end was cut by 3 bases, the J end by 0 bases, with 23 bases between. This CDR3 has 20 amino acids.

This clonotype was found a few times. The chain uses TRBV25-1 and TRBJ2-6; tentatively, D is TRBD1 (6 bases). Germline assignment: CDR1 MGHDK and CDR2 SYGVNS. This CDR3 region has 18 residues. Trimming took off 4 bases at V and 0 bases at J, with 16 bases between the two ends. The CDR3: CASSGLGQYSSGANVLTF. The CDR3 DNA sequence: TGTGCCAGCAGTGGTCTAGGACAGTATAGCTCTGGGGCCAACGTCCTGACTTTC. Drawing the rest from reference TRBV25-1 and TRBJ2-6, the complete variable domain is EADIYQTPRYLVIGTGKKITLECSQTMGHDKMYWYQQDPGMELHLIHYSYGVNSTEKGDLSSESTVSRIRTEHFPLTLESARPSHTSQYLCASSGLGQYSSGANVLTFGAGSRLTVL.

This clonotype was observed many times. The chain uses TRBV29-1 and TRBJ2-1; 10 nucleotides match TRBD2. With V trimmed by 4 bases and J by 6 bases, 6 bases remained unmatched. Per the germline V gene, CDR1 is SQVTM and CDR2 is ANQGSEA. The CDR3 contains 14 residues. Here the CDR3 reads CSVAASGSANEQFF. CDR3 in DNA: TGCAGCGTTGCTGCTAGCGGGAGCGCCAATGAGCAGTTCTTC.

The rearrangement links TRBV28 to TRBJ2-7; 8 nucleotides agree with TRBD2. After removal of 4 bases from V and 3 bases from J, the junction contained 8 bases not matched to a gene. Germline V CDR1 and CDR2: MDHEN, SYDVKM. This CDR3 contains 15 residues. This CDR3 reads CASSSPGLENYEQYF. For the CDR3, the DNA is TGTGCCAGCAGTTCTCCGGGACTAGAGAACTACGAGCAGTACTTC.

The chain joins TRBV27 to TRBJ2-2; D is unclear. The CDR3 is 13 amino acids. From germline, CDR1 is MNHEY and CDR2 SMNVEV (reference sequence). V lost 7 bases to trimming and J lost 9 bases, with 15 bases between them. CDR3: CASKHRKGWELFF. The CDR3 DNA reads TGTGCCAGCAAACACCGGAAGGGCTGGGAGCTGTTTTTT.

The rearrangement joins TRBV9 to TRBJ2-5; 10 bases align to TRBD2. Germline V lookup: CDR1 SGDLS, CDR2 YYNGEE. The V gene end was trimmed by 4 bases and the J gene end by 5 bases; junction bases not matched to a gene: 8. This CDR3 contains 15 residues. In DNA, the CDR3 is TGTGCCAGCAGCACTCTAGCGGGAGAAGGGGAGACCCAGTACTTC. Amino acids: CASSTLAGEGETQYF.

The chain combines TRBV20-1 with TRBJ2-4; D may be TRBD1 or TRBD2 (5 bases each). Judging by the DNA end, TRBJ2-7 fits better; the J call may be wrong. Germline V gene lookup returns CDR1 DFQATT and CDR2 SNEGSKA (reference sequence). There are 14 residues in the CDR3. The CDR3 sequence: CSATTGTGFHEQYF. The CDR3 DNA sequence: TGCAGTGCTACCACCGGGACGGGGTTCCACGAGCAGTACTTC.

The chain employs TRBV11-1 and TRBJ2-7; 11 nucleotides align to TRBD1. Germline CDR1 and CDR2: SGHAT and FQDESV (reference sequence). CDR3 length equals 16 residues. Trimming removed 5 bases from V and 2 bases from J; junction bases left unmatched: 8. CDR3 nucleotides: TGTGCCAGCAGCGTGTACCGGGACAGGGGGGCCTACGAGCAGTACTTC. Its translation is CASSVYRDRGAYEQYF.

Details on this clonotype: An end of the junction does not agree with germline; a read error may underlie this. The J gene is TRBJ2-3, the V gene TRBV29-1; D is uncertain. Germline V gene sequence: CDR1 SQVTM, CDR2 ANQGSEA. This CDR3 has 12 amino acids. In DNA form, the CDR3 reads TGCAGCATTGAAACCCTGGCCTATACGCAGTATTTT. This sequence encodes CSIETLAYTQYF.

This chain joins TRBV6-2 or TRBV6-3 and TRBJ1-1; D not resolved. Germline V gives CDR1 MNHEY, CDR2 SVGEGT. V was shortened by 2 bases and J by 0 bases, with 10 bases between the two germline ends. The CDR3 runs 15 residues. The CDR3 nucleotides read TGTGCCAGCAGTTACGGCCAGAACATGAACACTGAAGCTTTCTTT. Translating it yields CASSYGQNMNTEAFF.

J is TRBJ2-7 and V is TRBV5-1; the match to TRBD2 covers 11 bases. J lost 1 base, V lost 4 bases, and 4 bases had no gene match. The CDR3 has 15 amino acids. Germline CDR1 SGHRS, CDR2 YFSETQ. CDR3 DNA: TGCGCCAGCAGCACCTCTAGCGGGGGGTCCTACGAGCAGTACTTC. Its translation is CASSTSSGGSYEQYF.

DNA for the CDR3: TGTGCCACCGAGGGACTAGCGGGATCCTACGAGCAGTACTTC. Protein product: CATEGLAGSYEQYF. The rearrangement joins TRBV10-3 to TRBJ2-4; 13 bases line up with TRBD2. TRBJ2-7 explains the end of the DNA better; the J call may be wrong. The germline gives CDR1 ENHRY, CDR2 SYGVKD. The CDR3 has 14 residues.

The V gene is TRBV29-1, the J gene TRBJ1-2, with TRBD1 matching 7 bases. Germline CDR1 SQVTM, CDR2 ANQGSEA. This CDR3 is built from 16 residues. The J segment lost 4 bases and the V segment lost 1 base, leaving 12 bases of the junction unmatched. CDR3 residues: CSVEVARGDSGYGYTF. DNA of the CDR3: TGCAGCGTTGAAGTAGCACGGGGGGACAGCGGCTATGGCTACACCTTC.

There are a few counts of this clonotype. The gene calls are TRBV6-5 and TRBJ2-7; 7 positions agree with TRBD1. This CDR3 has 16 amino acids. The J segment lost 2 bases and the V segment lost 2 bases, leaving 9 bases of the junction unmatched. Germline-derived CDR1 and CDR2 are MNHEY and SVGAGI. Written as DNA, the CDR3 is TGTGCCAGCAGTTACCTTCGGACAGGAATAACCTACGAGCAGTACTTC. It encodes CASSYLRTGITYEQYF.

The chain recombines TRBV20-1 with TRBJ2-1; no definite D call. Trimming removed 1 base at V and 5 bases at J, with 12 bases between. The CDR3 totals 14 residues. Germline assignment: CDR1 DFQATT and CDR2 SNEGSKA (reference sequence). The CDR3 here is CSARAGRWDNEQFF. The CDR3 DNA reads as TGCAGTGCTAGAGCGGGCAGATGGGACAATGAGCAGTTCTTC.

The table lists this clonotype with a count of one. The chain recombines TRBV12-5 with TRBJ2-3, with D maybe TRBD1 (6 bases). The CDR3 loop spans 12 amino acids. Germline V gene data show CDR1 as LGHNT and CDR2 as FRNRAP. V gave up 6 bases and J gave up 6 bases, with 10 bases separating them. CDR3 sequence reads: CASGNRVDTQYF. The DNA of the CDR3 is TGTGCTAGTGGAAACAGGGTGGATACGCAGTATTTT.

As DNA, the CDR3 is TGCAGCGCCTACATGGTCGGGAAGGGTGGCCAAGAGACCCAGTACTTC. Translating gives CSAYMVGKGGQETQYF. The V call is TRBV29-1, the J call TRBJ2-5; a weak D match, TRBD2 (5 bases). V was clipped by 7 bases and J by 1 base, with 22 bases between them. There are 16 residues in the CDR3. Germline lookup yields CDR1 SQVTM and CDR2 ANQGSEA.

The chain recombines TRBV30 with TRBJ1-6; 8 nucleotides agree with TRBD1. The CDR3 loop spans 18 amino acids. Unmatched junction bases numbered 12, after V lost 0 bases and J lost 5 bases. CDR1 and CDR2 from the germline V gene are GTSNPN and SVGIG (reference sequence). CDR3 loop: CAWSVAGGSGSHNSPLHF. The DNA of the CDR3 is TGTGCCTGGAGTGTGGCAGGGGGCTCCGGATCCCATAATTCACCCCTCCACTTT.

The chain recombines TRBV6-2 or TRBV6-3 with TRBJ2-1, with 12 bases aligning to TRBD2. J gave up 6 bases and V 0 bases, and 6 bases lay outside the gene matches. This CDR3 spans 17 amino acids. CDR1 and CDR2 (germline): MNHEY, SVGEGT. CDR3 region: CASSYSPSGRAVNEQFF. In DNA form, the CDR3 reads TGTGCCAGCAGTTACTCTCCTAGCGGGAGGGCCGTCAATGAGCAGTTCTTC.

A few counts support this clonotype. This chain connects TRBV7-2 to TRBJ2-6, with D perhaps TRBD1 (5 bases). The CDR3 has 17 residues. The V and J ends lost 5 bases and 1 base respectively, with 15 bases between them. From germline, CDR1 is SGHTA and CDR2 FQGNSA. This chain's CDR3 is CASSRDSPLSGANVLTF. The CDR3 nucleotides read TGTGCCAGCAGCCGCGACAGCCCCCTATCTGGGGCCAACGTCCTGACTTTC.

This chain joins TRBV2 and TRBJ2-4; either TRBD1 or TRBD2 may fit D (5 bases each). The V gene's germline CDR1 is SNHLY and CDR2 FYNNEI. The CDR3 is 15 residues long. Trimming removed 6 bases from V and 3 bases from J, with 15 bases in between. DNA of the CDR3: TGTGCCAGCAGCCGAGAGGGACGGGGCAAAAACATTCAGTACTTC. This gives the protein CASSREGRGKNIQYF.